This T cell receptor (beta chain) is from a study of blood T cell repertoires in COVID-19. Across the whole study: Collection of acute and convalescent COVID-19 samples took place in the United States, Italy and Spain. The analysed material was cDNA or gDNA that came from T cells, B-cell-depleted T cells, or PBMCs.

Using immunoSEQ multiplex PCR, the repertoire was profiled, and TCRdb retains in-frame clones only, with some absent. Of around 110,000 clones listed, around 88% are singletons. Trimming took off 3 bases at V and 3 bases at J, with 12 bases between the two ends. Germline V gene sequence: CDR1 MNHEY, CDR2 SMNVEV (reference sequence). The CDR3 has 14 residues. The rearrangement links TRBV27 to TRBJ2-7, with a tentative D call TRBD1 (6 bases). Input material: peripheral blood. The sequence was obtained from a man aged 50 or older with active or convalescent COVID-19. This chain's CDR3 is CASSLTGPIYEQYF. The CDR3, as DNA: TGTGCCAGCAGTTTGACAGGCCCAATCTACGAGCAGTACTTC.